One and the same sample provided the 24 T cell receptor beta chains below, sequenced in a study of early T cells in non-severe SARS-CoV-2 infection. TCRdb called the 5' RACE reads again in MiXCR, with one record for every CDR3 protein. The table includes roughly 41,000 distinct CDR3 sequences, 4.7% detected once. Material: whole blood. The receptors stem from an adult who was a healthcare worker with PCR-confirmed SARS-CoV-2 infection or an uninfected control (not recorded which).

This clonotype was observed many times. J is TRBJ1-4 and V is TRBV20-1; unclear D gene. CDR1 and CDR2 (germline): DFQATT, SNEGSKA (reference sequence). This CDR3 is built from 15 residues. V lost 0 bases and J 0 bases, leaving 8 bases between the germline ends. CDR3 sequence (DNA): TGCAGTGCTAGAGATAACACTGCAACTAATGAAAAACTGTTTTTT. This gives the protein CSARDNTATNEKLFF.

On this clonotype: This could be a read error, since a much larger clone is one nucleotide away. The rearrangement links TRBV25-1 to TRBJ1-1, with D unresolved. The CDR3 runs 15 residues. The germline V gene encodes CDR1 MGHDK and CDR2 SYGVNS. The CDR3, as DNA: TGTGCCGGCAGTGACGGTTGGAAGGTGGACACTGAAGCTTTCTTT. Translation: CAGSDGWKVDTEAFF.

The rearrangement links TRBV20-1 to TRBJ2-7, with 11 positions matching TRBD2. V was pared by 2 bases and J by 4 bases, with 13 bases of the junction left unmatched. The CDR3 is made up of 17 amino acids. Germline-derived CDR1 and CDR2 are DFQATT and SNEGSKA (reference sequence). The CDR3 DNA is TGCAGTGCTAGAATCCTCCGACTAGCGGGATGGGAGTACGAGCAGTACTTC. Its protein is CSARILRLAGWEYEQYF.

This clonotype was seen a handful of times. This chain joins TRBV4-3 and TRBJ2-7, with D possibly being TRBD1 or TRBD2 (5 bases each). The CDR3 spans 15 residues. Germline CDR1 LGHNA, CDR2 YSLEER. V lost 0 bases to trimming and J lost 3 bases, with 12 bases between them. The CDR3 sequence is CASSQDLQGDYEQYF. CDR3 nucleotides: TGCGCCAGCAGCCAAGATCTCCAGGGAGACTACGAGCAGTACTTC.

At least ten counts were recorded for this clonotype. This chain connects TRBV7-9 to TRBJ2-6; possible D gene TRBD2, 6 bases. The CDR3 length is 17 residues. V lost 3 bases and J 0 bases, leaving 12 bases between the germline ends. Germline assignment: CDR1 SEHNR and CDR2 FQNEAQ (reference sequence). CDR3 in DNA: TGTGCCAGCAGCTTTATAGCGGAAACCTCTGGGGCCAACGTCCTGACTTTC. It codes for CASSFIAETSGANVLTF.

This clonotype was picked up many times. The chain is built from TRBV10-3 and TRBJ2-1; the match to TRBD2 covers 13 bases. The CDR3 runs 14 residues. Germline CDR1 and CDR2: ENHRY and SYGVKD. V lost 10 bases and J lost 8; bases outside the gene matches: 8. The CDR3 spells CATRTSGSFYEQFF. The CDR3 nucleotides read TGTGCCACCCGGACTAGCGGGAGTTTTTATGAGCAGTTCTTC.

The chain links TRBV27 to TRBJ2-1, with D possibly TRBD2 on 7 matching bases. The V end lost 1 base, the J end lost 0 bases, and 13 bases lay between the germline ends. This CDR3 region has 17 residues. Germline V CDR1 and CDR2: MNHEY, SMNVEV (reference sequence). CDR3 in amino acids: CASSLWAGASSYNEQFF. CDR3 coding DNA: TGTGCCAGCAGTTTATGGGCGGGGGCATCCTCCTACAATGAGCAGTTCTTC.

This clonotype was detected ten times or more. The V and J genes are TRBV19 and TRBJ2-7, with D perhaps assigned TRBD1 or TRBD2 (5 bases each). The V gene's germline CDR1 is LNHDA and CDR2 SQIVND (reference sequence). V was pared by 3 bases and J by 3 bases, with 24 bases between. The CDR3 sequence is 18 residues long. The CDR3 DNA follows: TGTGCCAGTAGTATTAGAAGAGTATCGAGGGACCCCGACTACGAGCAGTACTTC. Encoded protein: CASSIRRVSRDPDYEQYF.

This clonotype showed up many times. The chain couples TRBV5-1 to TRBJ2-7; no definite D call. The CDR3 runs to 13 residues. With 0 bases removed from V and 2 bases from J, the gap between germline ends came to 6 bases. Germline V gene lookup returns CDR1 SGHRS and CDR2 YFSETQ. CDR3 in amino acids: CASSLEQPYEQYF. The CDR3 bases are TGCGCCAGCAGCTTGGAACAGCCCTACGAGCAGTACTTC.

The sample holds a few counts of this clonotype. The rearrangement links TRBV7-2 to TRBJ2-1, with D unresolved. Germline values: CDR1 SGHTA, CDR2 FQGNSA. The CDR3 sequence is 14 residues long. V lost 5 bases to trimming and J lost 3 bases, with 11 bases between them. The CDR3 reads CASSGRRIYNEQFF. CDR3 coding DNA: TGTGCCAGCAGCGGCCGTAGGATCTACAATGAGCAGTTCTTC.

The chain combines TRBV21-1 with TRBJ1-1; the table's TRBD1 call for D was not verified on the DNA. TRBV21-1 is designated a pseudogene. The CDR3 sequence is 15 residues long. The CDR3 loop is CASSKRGTENTEAFF. The CDR3 DNA is TGTGCCAGCAGCAAAAGGGGGACAGAAAACACTGAAGCTTTCTTT.

This chain connects TRBV27 to TRBJ1-6; D is possibly TRBD1 (5 bases). CDR1 and CDR2 (germline): MNHEY, SMNVEV (reference sequence). Trimming took 6 bases from V and 5 from J, leaving 11 bases between them. CDR3 length equals 14 residues. This CDR3 is CASRQVPDNSPLHF. The CDR3 coding sequence is TGTGCCAGCAGACAGGTCCCCGATAATTCACCCCTCCACTTT.

This clonotype occurred a few times. The V call is TRBV19, the J call TRBJ2-5; D not resolved. V was shortened by 7 bases and J by 5 bases, with 8 bases between the two germline ends. The CDR3 length is 11 residues. CDR1 is LNHDA and CDR2 is SQIVND in the germline V gene (reference sequence). CDR3 loop: CASTDGETQYF. The CDR3 DNA follows: TGTGCCAGTACCGACGGGGAGACCCAGTACTTC.

This clonotype was counted at least ten times. The CDR3 sequence is CSARDPSAGGTYEQYF. CDR3 DNA sequence: TGCAGTGCTAGAGATCCATCAGCGGGAGGGACCTACGAGCAGTACTTC. V is TRBV20-1 and J is TRBJ2-7; TRBD2 matches at 10 bases. CDR1 and CDR2 (germline): DFQATT, SNEGSKA (reference sequence). Trimming took 0 bases from V and 2 from J; bases not matched to a gene: 7. The CDR3 runs to 16 residues.

This clonotype was observed at least ten times. The genes are TRBV7-6 and TRBJ1-4; 7 nucleotides align to TRBD1. Germline assignment: CDR1 SGHVS and CDR2 FNYEAQ. V lost 5 bases and J lost 5; bases outside the gene matches: 5. The CDR3 totals 14 residues. The CDR3 is CASSNAGGNEKLFF. The CDR3 nucleotides read TGTGCCAGCAGCAACGCAGGGGGAAATGAAAAACTGTTTTTT. Variable domain in full (rest from reference TRBV7-6 and TRBJ1-4): GAGVSQSPRYKVTKRGQDVALRCDPISGHVSLYWYRQALGQGPEFLTYFNYEAQQDKSGLPNDRFSAERPEGSISTLTIQRTEQRDSAMYRCASSNAGGNEKLFFGSGTQLSVL.

This clonotype was detected only a few times. The chain uses TRBV19 and TRBJ2-7; D assignment may be TRBD1 or TRBD2 (5 bases each). V lost 5 bases to trimming and J lost 2 bases, with 19 bases between them. This CDR3 spans 16 amino acids. The germline V gene encodes CDR1 LNHDA and CDR2 SQIVND (reference sequence). The CDR3 DNA reads as TGTGCCAGTAGTTCATTGACCGGGGCCCGAACCTACGAGCAGTACTTC. Translation: CASSSLTGARTYEQYF.

This clonotype was detected many times. The V call is TRBV19, the J call TRBJ2-3; D call uncertain. The CDR3 spans 13 residues. Germline values: CDR1 LNHDA, CDR2 SQIVND (reference sequence). Trimming cost V 10 bases and J 6 bases, with 17 bases left between them. In nucleotides, the CDR3 is TGTGCCACCCTGAACGACGTCCTGGATACGCAGTATTTT. Residues: CATLNDVLDTQYF.

The table lists this clonotype with many counts. The rearrangement uses TRBV7-2 and TRBJ1-1; D is uncertain. The CDR3 has 14 amino acids. CDR1 SGHTA and CDR2 FQGNSA come from the germline V gene. Trimming removed 5 bases from V and 4 bases from J, with 14 bases in between. The CDR3 region has the DNA TGTGCCAGCAGCCCTTTTGCGGTGGGCACTGAAGCTTTCTTT. Its protein is CASSPFAVGTEAFF.

This clonotype was observed many times. The chain uses TRBV7-2 and TRBJ2-1; 15 nucleotides agree with TRBD2. V lost 0 bases, J lost 0 bases, and 6 bases stayed unmatched. This CDR3 has 20 residues. The germline gives CDR1 SGHTA, CDR2 FQGNSA. This CDR3 reads CASSLAGGLAGGSSYNEQFF. The CDR3 DNA reads TGTGCCAGCAGCTTAGCGGGGGGACTAGCGGGAGGAAGCTCCTACAATGAGCAGTTCTTC.

This clonotype was detected ten times or more. The chain links TRBV7-9 to TRBJ1-1, with D hard to call. The ends were cut back, 2 bases at V and 0 bases at J, with 4 bases in the middle. Germline V gives CDR1 SEHNR, CDR2 FQNEAQ (reference sequence). CDR3 length equals 13 residues. In DNA form, the CDR3 reads TGTGCCAGCAGCTTATCGGTGAACACTGAAGCTTTCTTT. Translated: CASSLSVNTEAFF.

This clonotype turned up a few times. This chain links TRBV30 with TRBJ2-5; unclear D gene. This CDR3 spans 13 amino acids. Trimming stripped 0 bases from V and 4 bases from J, with 9 bases between. Germline values: CDR1 GTSNPN, CDR2 SVGIG (reference sequence). The CDR3 coding sequence is TGTGCCTGGAGTGTATCGAGAATAGAGACCCAGTACTTC. It is translated as CAWSVSRIETQYF.

The sample holds many counts of this clonotype. The rearrangement links TRBV6-6 to TRBJ2-4, with TRBD1 identical over 7 bases. The CDR3 length is 14 residues. CDR1 MNHNY and CDR2 SVGAGI come from the germline V gene (reference sequence). The ends lost 7 bases at V and 4 bases at J; junction bases unmatched: 7. DNA of the CDR3: TGTGCCAGCATCGAACCGGGACAGAAAAACATTCAGTACTTC. Its translation: CASIEPGQKNIQYF.

This clonotype was picked up many times. V and J are TRBV5-1 and TRBJ2-2; no definite D call. The germline V gene has CDR1 SGHRS and CDR2 YFSETQ. Trimming removed 7 bases from V and 2 bases from J, with 18 bases in between. This CDR3 is 16 amino acids long. In DNA, the CDR3 is TGCGCCAGCGCGCCGTTTCGTCAGTCAAACACCGGGGAGCTGTTTTTT. This gives the protein CASAPFRQSNTGELFF.

The table lists this clonotype with many counts. The chain is built from TRBV7-6 and TRBJ1-6; D remains ambiguous. Germline CDR1 and CDR2: SGHVS and FNYEAQ. The CDR3 is 15 amino acids. V was shortened by 0 bases and J by 7 bases, with 10 bases between the two germline ends. CDR3 amino acids: CASSLAPGLNSPLHF. The CDR3 DNA is TGTGCCAGCAGCTTAGCCCCGGGCTTAAATTCACCCCTCCACTTT.